Listed below are T cell receptor beta chains from one sample, sequenced in a study of Tregs in tolerant kidney transplant recipients. Repertoires were generated with immunoSEQ multiplex PCR, while TCRdb's copy carries only in-frame clones and drops some. The table records 50,000 to 55,000 clones, approximately 90% of them present only once. This specimen consisted of CD8+ T cells from blood (PBMCs), obtained 24 months after the transplant. These TCRs come from a human patient who received a combined kidney and bone marrow transplant. Some T cells may be provided by the graft donor. CDR3s include the opening cysteine and the closing phenylalanine or tryptophan. Each record gives: clone size, J gene, V gene, D gene, CDR3 protein, CDR3 DNA. The D gene is left open where the match is weak. Expanded clones get a size class; other rows say once, few or many, or leave the size out.

-	TRBJ2-7	TRBV7-6	TRBD1	CASSPGGYEQYF	TGTGCCAGCAGCCCAGGGGGCTACGAGCAGTACTTC
-	TRBJ1-3	TRBV19	TRBD1	CASRNPGGGFPGNTIYF	TGTGCCAGTAGGAACCCAGGGGGCGGCTTTCCTGGAAACACCATATATTTT
-	TRBJ1-4	TRBV5-8	-	CASNVQGGREKLFF	TGTGCCAGCAACGTACAGGGCGGGCGTGAAAAACTGTTTTTT
-	TRBJ2-1	TRBV7-9	TRBD1	CASSSYPEPATGGGYEQFF	TGTGCCAGCAGCTCATACCCTGAACCGGCGACAGGGGGCGGGTATGAGCAGTTCTTC
-	TRBJ1-2	TRBV30	-	CACMGGNGYTF	TGTGCCTGCATGGGGGGGAATGGCTACACCTTC
-	TRBJ1-2	TRBV9	TRBD1	CASSVEGTGLSYGYTF	TGTGCCAGCAGCGTAGAAGGGACAGGGCTTAGCTATGGCTACACCTTC
-	TRBJ1-2	TRBV2	-	CAIYPPGGGYTF	TGTGCCATCTACCCCCCGGGGGGTGGCTACACCTTC
once	TRBJ2-3	TRBV2	TRBD2	CASRVAGRAVADTQYF	TGTGCCAGCAGGGTAGCGGGGAGGGCGGTGGCAGATACGCAGTATTTT
-	TRBJ2-2	TRBV4-3	-	CASSQDAQENTGELFF	TGCGCCAGCAGCCAAGATGCTCAGGAAAACACCGGGGAGCTGTTTTTT
once	TRBJ2-7	TRBV27	-	CASRNSGRGYEQYF	TGTGCCAGCAGGAACTCAGGGCGAGGCTACGAGCAGTACTTC
-	TRBJ1-1	TRBV29-1	-	CSAGEGAEAFF	TGCAGCGCAGGGGAAGGCGCTGAAGCTTTCTTT
once	TRBJ2-2	TRBV4-1	-	CASSQDPGDIGELFF	TGCGCCAGCAGCCAAGATCCAGGGGACATCGGGGAGCTGTTTTTT
once	TRBJ1-5	TRBV5-5	TRBD1	CASSLEGQGPYQPQHF	TGTGCCAGCAGCTTGGAGGGACAGGGGCCGTATCAGCCCCAGCATTTT
-	TRBJ2-1	TRBV30	-	CAWSRPSEQFF	TGTGCCTGGAGTCGTCCTAGTGAGCAGTTCTTC
-	TRBJ2-1	TRBV10-2	-	CASSHSTSYNEQFF	TGCGCCAGCAGTCATTCTACCTCCTACAATGAGCAGTTCTTC
-	TRBJ1-2	TRBV6-1	-	CASRQANYGYTF	TGTGCCAGCCGACAGGCTAACTATGGCTACACCTTC
once	TRBJ2-1	TRBV10-2	-	CASSDLERLFF	TGCGCCAGCAGTGACTTAGAGCGTTTATTCTTC
-	TRBJ2-2	TRBV28	TRBD2	CASSSRLAGVRKAGELFF	TGTGCCAGCAGTTCCCGACTAGCGGGGGTCCGGAAGGCCGGGGAGCTGTTTTTT